These 16 T cell receptor beta chains were sequenced from one sample in a study of cytomegalovirus exposure and HLA in healthy donors. 60 Vbeta and 13 Jbeta primers were used in PCR. The repertoire was sequenced with immunoSEQ multiplex PCR; TCRdb's copy has only in-frame clones and lacks some. Among around 92,000 clones, over 75% were seen once, and the ten largest hold about 1.2%. What was sequenced was PBMCs. The receptor set was obtained from a girl under 10 years old in good health and CMV-seropositive.

The gene calls are TRBV28 and TRBJ2-1, with 10 bases lining up with TRBD2. With 5 bases clipped from V and 3 bases from J, the junction kept 7 bases outside the gene matches. Germline CDR1 MDHEN, CDR2 SYDVKM. This CDR3 has 16 residues. The CDR3 DNA is TGTGCCAGCAGTCCCCCTCGGACTAGCGGCTACAATGAGCAGTTCTTC. It encodes CASSPPRTSGYNEQFF.

V usage is TRBV4-1 and J usage is TRBJ2-1; D not certain. The CDR3 is 15 amino acids. Germline loops: CDR1 MGHRA, CDR2 YSYEKL. V gave up 2 bases and J gave up 5 bases, with 13 bases separating them. The CDR3 nucleotides are TGCGCCAGCAGCCAACACTCGCACTTAAACAATGAGCAGTTCTTC. Its protein product is CASSQHSHLNNEQFF.

The chain couples TRBV29-1 to TRBJ2-2; no clear D. V dropped 6 bases and J dropped 2 bases, with 13 bases sitting between them. The CDR3 contains 14 residues. Germline CDR1 and CDR2: SQVTM and ANQGSEA. DNA for the CDR3: TGCAGCGTCCGTTTAACTGAAAACACCGGGGAGCTGTTTTTT. Translated: CSVRLTENTGELFF.

This chain uses TRBV4-2 with TRBJ2-7; perhaps TRBD2 as D (6 bases). This CDR3 region has 15 residues. V gave up 1 base and J gave up 7 bases, with 17 bases separating them. Germline V gene sequence: CDR1 LGHNA, CDR2 YNFKEQ. This CDR3 reads CASSQGVLGGWEQYF. CDR3 nucleotides: TGTGCCAGCAGCCAAGGAGTATTAGGAGGGTGGGAGCAGTACTTC.

The chain is built from TRBV10-3 and TRBJ1-1; D not resolved. V dropped 3 bases and J dropped 0 bases, with 8 bases sitting between them. CDR3 length equals 14 residues. Germline CDR1 and CDR2: ENHRY and SYGVKD. The CDR3 sequence: CAISDSGMNTEAFF. For the CDR3, the DNA is TGTGCCATCAGTGACTCCGGTATGAACACTGAAGCTTTCTTT.

The gene calls are TRBV5-5 and TRBJ2-1, with a tentative D call TRBD2 (5 bases). The V gene lost 1 base and the J gene lost 5 bases, with 10 bases spanning the gap. The CDR3 is 14 residues long. Germline V lookup: CDR1 SGHKS, CDR2 YYEKEE (reference sequence). CDR3 loop: CASSLYGLDNEQFF. For the CDR3, the DNA is TGTGCCAGCAGCTTGTATGGACTCGACAATGAGCAGTTCTTC.

The rearrangement links TRBV4-2 to TRBJ2-7; no clear D. CDR1 is LGHNA, CDR2 YNFKEQ, per germline. With 0 bases removed from V and 7 bases from J, the gap between germline ends came to 10 bases. This CDR3 has 13 amino acids. The CDR3 is CASSQDGPGEQYF. Written as DNA, the CDR3 is TGTGCCAGCAGCCAAGACGGCCCCGGGGAGCAGTACTTC.

The chain joins TRBV6-6 to TRBJ2-1; 7 nucleotides agree with TRBD2. CDR3 length: 15 amino acids. The J segment lost 6 bases and the V segment lost 5 bases, leaving 10 bases of the junction unmatched. Germline loops: CDR1 MNHNY, CDR2 SVGAGI (reference sequence). The CDR3 loop reads CASSPLREGSNEQFF. The CDR3 DNA is TGTGCCAGCAGTCCCTTGAGGGAGGGCTCCAATGAGCAGTTCTTC.

The J gene is TRBJ1-4, the V gene TRBV10-3, with D tentatively TRBD1 (5 bases). Germline CDR1 and CDR2: ENHRY and SYGVKD. The V end was cut by 0 bases, the J end by 7 bases, with 6 bases between. The CDR3 is made up of 13 amino acids. CDR3 in amino acids: CAISESGGEKLFF. The DNA for the CDR3 is TGTGCCATCAGTGAGTCGGGGGGTGAAAAACTGTTTTTT.

V usage is TRBV7-6 and J usage is TRBJ2-7; perhaps TRBD2 as D (5 bases). Germline CDR1 SGHVS, CDR2 FNYEAQ. Trimming took 2 bases from V and 6 from J, leaving 11 bases between them. This CDR3 is built from 13 residues. The DNA for the CDR3 is TGTGCCAGCAGCTTACTAGCAGCAAGCGAGCAGTACTTC. It encodes CASSLLAASEQYF.

The rearrangement uses TRBV6-1 and TRBJ2-7, with TRBD2 identical over 7 bases. With 2 bases clipped from V and 1 base from J, the junction kept 20 bases outside the gene matches. The CDR3 loop spans 20 amino acids. CDR1 and CDR2 from the germline V gene are MNHNS and SASEGT. The CDR3 loop reads CASSEPRREADTYLSYEQYF. The CDR3 nucleotides are TGTGCCAGCAGTGAACCCCGCCGGGAGGCAGATACATACCTGTCCTACGAGCAGTACTTC.

The V gene is TRBV11-2, the J gene TRBJ2-4; TRBD2 is a possible D gene (5 bases). CDR1 and CDR2 (germline): SGHAT, FQNNGV. Trimming left V 1 base short and J 11 bases short, with 15 bases between. The CDR3 spans 14 residues. The CDR3 is CASSLVVRRAVQYF. The CDR3 bases are TGTGCCAGCAGCTTAGTGGTGAGGCGGGCAGTTCAGTACTTC.

The chain links TRBV4-2 to TRBJ2-1; D possibly corresponds to TRBD1 (6 bases). Trimming left V 0 bases short and J 6 bases short, with 12 bases between. Germline V gene data show CDR1 as LGHNA and CDR2 as YNFKEQ. The CDR3 totals 15 residues. CDR3 amino acids: CASSQDQDSFNEQFF. The CDR3 region has the DNA TGTGCCAGCAGCCAAGATCAGGACAGTTTCAATGAGCAGTTCTTC.

The chain joins TRBV9 to TRBJ1-2, with 7 bases identical to TRBD1. Germline assignment: CDR1 SGDLS and CDR2 YYNGEE. This CDR3 has 15 residues. After removal of 4 bases from V and 4 bases from J, the junction contained 10 bases not matched to a gene. Here the CDR3 DNA reads TGTGCCAGCAGCTTCGGACAGGACGTCGGCTATGGCTACACCTTC. Residues: CASSFGQDVGYGYTF. The full variable domain, rest sourced from reference TRBV9 and TRBJ1-2, is DSGVTQTPKHLITATGQRVTLRCSPRSGDLSVYWYQQSLDQGLQFLIQYYNGEERAKGNILERFSAQQFPDLHSELNLSSLELGDSALYFCASSFGQDVGYGYTFGSGTRLTVV.

Note on this clone: Other DNA sequences in the sample encode the same CDR3. V and J are TRBV6-5 and TRBJ1-2, with D perhaps TRBD1 (5 bases). V was cut by 2 bases and J by 3 bases, with 7 bases left in between. The CDR3 loop spans 13 amino acids. Germline values: CDR1 MNHEY, CDR2 SVGAGI. CDR3 bases: TGTGCCAGCAGTTACAAAGGGGACTATGGCTACACCTTC. Protein sequence: CASSYKGDYGYTF.

The gene calls are TRBV6-5 and TRBJ1-2; TRBD1 matches at 12 bases. The CDR3 has 15 residues. Germline lookup yields CDR1 MNHEY and CDR2 SVGAGI. V lost 6 bases and J lost 6; bases outside the gene matches: 8. The CDR3 nucleotides read TGTGCCAGCAGAGACCGGGACAGGGGGCTACATGGCTACACCTTC. Translated: CASRDRDRGLHGYTF.